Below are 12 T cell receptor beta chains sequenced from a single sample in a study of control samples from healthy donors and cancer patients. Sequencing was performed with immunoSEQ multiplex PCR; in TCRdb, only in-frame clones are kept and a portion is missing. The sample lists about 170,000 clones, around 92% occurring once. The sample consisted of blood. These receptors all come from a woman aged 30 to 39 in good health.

CDR3: CASSLSGGGHDGYTF. The CDR3 nucleotides read TGTGCCAGCAGTTTATCGGGGGGAGGACATGATGGCTACACCTTC. This chain connects TRBV27 to TRBJ1-2, with a tentative D call TRBD1 (5 bases). Germline loops: CDR1 MNHEY, CDR2 SMNVEV (reference sequence). This CDR3 is 15 amino acids long. The V end lost 0 bases, the J end lost 6 bases, and 14 bases lay between the germline ends.

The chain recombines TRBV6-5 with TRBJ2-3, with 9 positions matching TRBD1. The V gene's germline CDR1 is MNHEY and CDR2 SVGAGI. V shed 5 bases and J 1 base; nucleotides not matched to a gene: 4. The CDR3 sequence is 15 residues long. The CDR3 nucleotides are TGTGCCAGCAGTCTCCGGGACAGGGGCACAGATACGCAGTATTTT. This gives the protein CASSLRDRGTDTQYF.

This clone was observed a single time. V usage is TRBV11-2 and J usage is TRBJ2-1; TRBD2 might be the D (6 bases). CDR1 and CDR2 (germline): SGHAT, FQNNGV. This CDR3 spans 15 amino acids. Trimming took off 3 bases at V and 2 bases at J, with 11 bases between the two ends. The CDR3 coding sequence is TGTGCCAGCAGCTTCTCGACTAGTGCCTACAATGAGCAGTTCTTC. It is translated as CASSFSTSAYNEQFF.

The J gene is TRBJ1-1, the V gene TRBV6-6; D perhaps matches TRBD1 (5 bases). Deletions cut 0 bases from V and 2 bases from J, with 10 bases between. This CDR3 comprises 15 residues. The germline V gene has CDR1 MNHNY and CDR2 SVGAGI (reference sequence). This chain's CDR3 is CASSYSRDSNTEAFF. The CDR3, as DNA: TGTGCCAGCAGTTACTCCCGAGACAGTAACACTGAAGCTTTCTTT.

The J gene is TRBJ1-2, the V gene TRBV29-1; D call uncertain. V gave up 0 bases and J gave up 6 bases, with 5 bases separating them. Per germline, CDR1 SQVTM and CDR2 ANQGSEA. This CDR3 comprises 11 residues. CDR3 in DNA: TGCAGCGTTGAAGATCTAGATGGCTACACCTTC. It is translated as CSVEDLDGYTF.

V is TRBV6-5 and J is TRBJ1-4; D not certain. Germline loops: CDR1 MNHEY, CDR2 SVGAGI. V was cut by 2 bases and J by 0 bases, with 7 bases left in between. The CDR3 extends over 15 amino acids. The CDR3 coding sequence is TGTGCCAGCAGTTACCAGCCAGCAACTAATGAAAAACTGTTTTTT. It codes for CASSYQPATNEKLFF.

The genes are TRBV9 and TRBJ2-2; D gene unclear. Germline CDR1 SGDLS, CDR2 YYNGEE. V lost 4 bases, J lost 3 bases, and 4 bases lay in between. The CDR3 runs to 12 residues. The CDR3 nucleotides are TGTGCCAGCAGCCCCGACACCGGGGAGCTGTTTTTT. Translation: CASSPDTGELFF.

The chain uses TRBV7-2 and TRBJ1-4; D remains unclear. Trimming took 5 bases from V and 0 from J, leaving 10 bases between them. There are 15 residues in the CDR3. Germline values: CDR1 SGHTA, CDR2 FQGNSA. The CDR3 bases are TGTGCCAGCAGCCCGACACATGCAACTAATGAAAAACTGTTTTTT. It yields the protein CASSPTHATNEKLFF.

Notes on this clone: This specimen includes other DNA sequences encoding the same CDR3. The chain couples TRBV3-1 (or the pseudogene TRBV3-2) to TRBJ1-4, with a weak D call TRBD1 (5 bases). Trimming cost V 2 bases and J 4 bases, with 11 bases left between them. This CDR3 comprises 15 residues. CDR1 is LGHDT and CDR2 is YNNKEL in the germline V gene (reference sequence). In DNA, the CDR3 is TGTGCCAGCAGCCAATTGGGGGGACGTAATGAAAAACTGTTTTTT. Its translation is CASSQLGGRNEKLFF.

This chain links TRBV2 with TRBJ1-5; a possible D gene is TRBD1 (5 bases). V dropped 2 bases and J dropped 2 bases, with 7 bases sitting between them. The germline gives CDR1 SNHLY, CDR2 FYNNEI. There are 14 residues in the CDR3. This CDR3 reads CASSERGRNQPQHF. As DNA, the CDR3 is TGTGCCAGCAGTGAACGGGGACGCAATCAGCCCCAGCATTTT. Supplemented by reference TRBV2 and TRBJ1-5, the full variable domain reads EPEVTQTPSHQVTQMGQEVILRCVPISNHLYFYWYRQILGQKVEFLVSFYNNEISEKSEIFDDQFSVERPDGSNFTLKIRSTKLEDSAMYFCASSERGRNQPQHFGDGTRLSIL.

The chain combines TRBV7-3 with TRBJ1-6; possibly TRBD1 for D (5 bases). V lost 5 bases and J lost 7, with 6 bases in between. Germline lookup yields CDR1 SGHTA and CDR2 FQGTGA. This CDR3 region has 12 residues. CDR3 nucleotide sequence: TGTGCCAGCAGCAAGGGGAATTCACCCCTCCACTTT. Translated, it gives CASSKGNSPLHF.

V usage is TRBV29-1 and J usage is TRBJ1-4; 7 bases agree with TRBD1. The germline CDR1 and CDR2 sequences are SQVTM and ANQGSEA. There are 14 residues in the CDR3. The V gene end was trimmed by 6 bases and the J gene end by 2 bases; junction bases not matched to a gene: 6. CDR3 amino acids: CSVVPRGTNEKLFF. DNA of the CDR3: TGCAGCGTCGTCCCCAGGGGGACTAATGAAAAACTGTTTTTT.